These 26 T cell receptor beta chains originate from one sample sequenced in a study of tumor and adjacent non-tumor tissue in lung cancer. A modified ARM-PCR protocol with three rounds of nested PCR amplified TCRbeta. TCRdb reprocessed the multiplex PCR reads with MiXCR, giving one entry per CDR3 protein. Among some 80,000 distinct CDR3 sequences listed, about 77% were seen once. The template was RNA from unsorted bulk tissue. This non-tumor lung sample came from over 3 cm beyond the tumor edge. The sequenced sample consisted of distant non-tumor lung tissue. The receptor set was obtained from a woman in her 50s with non-small cell lung cancer.

This clonotype was seen at least ten times. The chain recombines TRBV10-3 with TRBJ2-7; D perhaps matches TRBD2 (5 bases). Trimming shortened V by 0 bases and J by 7 bases, and 16 bases separated the two germline ends. CDR3 length: 15 amino acids. The germline gives CDR1 ENHRY, CDR2 SYGVKD. The CDR3 here is CAISESASSSLEQYF. The CDR3 DNA sequence: TGTGCCATCAGTGAGTCAGCTAGCTCGAGTTTGGAGCAGTACTTC.

Turning to this clonotype: At one of its ends the junction is not consistent with the germline gene, which may arise from a read error. The chain uses TRBV11-1 and TRBJ2-2, with 7 nucleotides matching TRBD1. The CDR3 consists of 17 residues. Per the germline V gene, CDR1 is SGHAT and CDR2 is FQDESV (reference sequence). CDR3 DNA sequence: TGTGCCAGCAGGCCTGAGGAGAGAGGGGGCTACACAGGGGAACTGTTTTTT. Residues: CASRPEERGGYTGELFF.

The V and J genes are TRBV11-1 and TRBJ2-3, with D possibly matching TRBD2 (5 bases). Trimming stripped 1 base from V and 6 bases from J, with 17 bases between. The germline CDR1 and CDR2 sequences are SGHAT and FQDESV (reference sequence). The CDR3 contains 16 residues. CDR3 in DNA: TGTGCCAGCAGCTTAGGCCCTGCCGGACTCGGGGATACGCAGTATTTT. Translated: CASSLGPAGLGDTQYF.

For this clonotype: Because it lacks the conserved phenylalanine or tryptophan at the end, this CDR3 is likely a read error. The chain carries TRBV6-2 or TRBV6-3 and TRBJ2-7, with 11 bases matching TRBD2. CDR1 is MNHEY, CDR2 SVGEGT, per germline. The V and J ends lost 5 bases and 6 bases, in that order; junction bases with no gene match: 9. The CDR3 is made up of 15 amino acids. The CDR3, as DNA: TGTGCCAGCAGTATCGAACTAGCGGGAGTAGCCGAGCAGTACTAC. As protein: CASSIELAGVAEQYY.

Worth noting for this clonotype: Since the CDR3 does not end with the conserved phenylalanine or tryptophan, this likely comes from a read error. The DNA is left out, because the CDR3 cannot be placed on it with certainty; the CDR3 is given as TCRdb lists it. The genes are TRBV12-3 or TRBV12-4 and TRBJ1-3. Counting both end residues, the CDR3 totals 14 amino acids. The CDR3 loop is CASGSSASRNTLYS.

The table lists this clonotype with a count of one. As the CDR3 is not closed by the conserved phenylalanine or tryptophan, this likely results from a read error. The chain couples TRBV11-2 to TRBJ2-7; 7 bases agree with TRBD1. Germline values: CDR1 SGHAT, CDR2 FQNNGV. The V gene end was trimmed by 4 bases and the J gene end by 4 bases; junction bases not matched to a gene: 7. The length of the CDR3 is 14 residues. CDR3 loop: CASSSVRDRYEQYS. In DNA form, the CDR3 reads TGTGCCAGCAGCTCAGTTAGGGACAGATACGAGCAGTACTCC.

As for this clonotype: A read error may produce the germline difference seen at one junction end. This chain links TRBV10-3 with TRBJ2-3, with D maybe TRBD1 (5 bases). The CDR3 is made up of 14 amino acids. CDR1 and CDR2 (germline): ENHRY, SYGVKD. The CDR3: CATSGATTPDTQYF. CDR3 nucleotide sequence: TGTGCCACCAGTGGGGCAACAACCCCGGATACGCAGTATTTT.

The chain has TRBV5-3 and TRBJ2-6, with D possibly matching TRBD1 (6 bases). TRBV5-3 is designated an ORF whose function remains uncertain. The CDR3 has 19 amino acids. CDR3 DNA: TGTGTCAGCCACCATCAATCCGAGACAGGCCCCTCTGGGGCCAACGTCCTGACTTTC. Translation: CVSHHQSETGPSGANVLTF.

The chain is built from TRBV5-5 and TRBJ2-7; D is undetermined. The germline V and J ends were trimmed by 3 bases and 0 bases, with 10 bases remaining between them. The CDR3 covers 14 residues. Per germline, CDR1 SGHKS and CDR2 YYEKEE (reference sequence). CDR3 sequence (DNA): TGTGCCAGCAGCTGTACAACTTACTCCTACGAGCAGTACTTC. Translated: CASSCTTYSYEQYF.

About this clonotype: Germline and junction disagree at one end, which may indicate a read error. The chain links TRBV11-1 to TRBJ2-5, with 9 bases that match TRBD1. The CDR3 spans 14 residues. CDR1 is SGHAT, CDR2 FQDESV, per germline (reference sequence). CDR3 region: CTSSPGQGSETQYF. CDR3 DNA sequence: TGTACCAGCAGCCCGGGACAGGGCTCAGAGACCCAGTACTTC.

A note on this clonotype: A read error is possible here, since a much larger clone lies one base away. The rearrangement uses TRBV20-1 and TRBJ1-4; D is undetermined. CDR1 is DFQATT and CDR2 is SNEGSKA in the germline V gene (reference sequence). The CDR3 runs 12 residues. Trimming removed 3 bases at V and 8 bases at J, with 10 bases between. The CDR3 here is CSASYRCEKLFF. The CDR3, as DNA: TGCAGTGCTAGTTACCGGTGCGAAAAACTGTTTTTT.

This clonotype showed up many times. This rearrangement joins TRBV18 to TRBJ2-1, with D perhaps TRBD1 (5 bases). Trimming cost V 1 base and J 3 bases, with 10 bases left between them. Germline-derived CDR1 and CDR2 are KGHSH and LQKENI. The CDR3 sequence is 15 residues long. CDR3 in amino acids: CASSPLDTNYNEQFF. CDR3 DNA sequence: TGTGCCAGCTCACCACTGGACACCAACTACAATGAGCAGTTCTTC.

A remark on this clonotype: This sequence may be a read error, since a much larger clone differs from it by one base. The rearrangement joins TRBV21-1 to TRBJ2-7; the table's TRBD1 call for D was not verified on the DNA. TRBV21-1 is a known pseudogene. This CDR3 is 15 amino acids long. The CDR3 nucleotides read TGTGCCAGCAGCAGTACCGGGGGCCCGCCCTACGAGCACTACTTC. Translated, it gives CASSSTGGPPYEHYF.

This clonotype appeared a single time. J is TRBJ1-5 and V is TRBV6-4, with D uncertain. Trimming removed 7 bases from V and 1 base from J, with 8 bases in between. The CDR3 runs to 13 residues. CDR1 MRHNA and CDR2 SNTAGT come from the germline V gene. CDR3 protein: CASTEESNQPQHF. CDR3 nucleotide sequence: TGTGCCAGCACTGAGGAGAGCAATCAGCCCCAGCATTTT.

The V and J genes are TRBV6-6 and TRBJ2-4, with TRBD2 matching over 7 bases. The CDR3 consists of 16 residues. The germline gives CDR1 MNHNY, CDR2 SVGAGI (reference sequence). The DNA for the CDR3 is TGTGGTAGCAGTCCCGGGGAGGGGAAGTCTAGAAACATTCAGTACTTC. It translates to CGSSPGEGKSRNIQYF.

Of note for this clonotype: This likely comes from a read error, as the CDR3 has no conserved phenylalanine or tryptophan at its end. This chain links TRBV6-6 with TRBJ2-1; 8 bases are a match to TRBD2. This CDR3 has 17 residues. Germline V gene lookup returns CDR1 MNHNY and CDR2 SVGAGI (reference sequence). The CDR3 reads CASSYSNPSGQYNEQFL. As DNA, the CDR3 is TGTGCCAGCAGCTACTCTAATCCTAGCGGGCAGTACAATGAGCAGTTCTTA.

This clonotype was observed once. This likely comes from a read error, as the CDR3 has no conserved phenylalanine or tryptophan at its end. This chain uses TRBV10-2 with TRBJ1-1; D uncertain. In germline, CDR1 is WSHSY, CDR2 SAAADI. The CDR3 loop spans 12 amino acids. The CDR3 here is CASSEANIEAFY. The CDR3 DNA reads TGCGCCAGCAGTGAGGCGAACATTGAAGCTTTCTAT.

The V and J genes are TRBV4-2 and TRBJ1-1; no clear D gene. This CDR3 region has 17 residues. Deletions cut 1 base from V and 12 bases from J, with 27 bases between. Germline lookup yields CDR1 LGHNA and CDR2 YNFKEQ. In nucleotides, the CDR3 is TGTGCCAGCAGCCAAGGACCCCTTGGGTCTCTGGGCACTGTAACTTTCTTT. Encoded protein: CASSQGPLGSLGTVTFF.

Concerning this clonotype itself: One junction end does not reproduce the germline sequence, and a read error may be involved. CDR3 bases: TGTGCTAGCAGTGGACGCTTTAAGGGACCTCAAGAGACACAGTACTTC. Protein product: CASSGRFKGPQETQYF. The genes are TRBV6-1 and TRBJ2-5; D may be TRBD1 or TRBD2 (5 bases each). The CDR3 is 16 residues long. Germline lookup yields CDR1 MNHNS and CDR2 SASEGT.

Remarks on this clonotype: Since no conserved phenylalanine or tryptophan closes the CDR3, a read error is the likely cause. The V gene is TRBV5-1, the J gene TRBJ2-3; D might be TRBD1 or TRBD2, each matching 5 bases. The CDR3 runs 15 residues. Germline CDR1 reads SGHRS; CDR2 reads YFSETQ. The DNA for the CDR3 is TGTGCCAACAGCTTGGTCGCCGGGGCGGCAGATACGCAGTATTTA. Translation gives CANSLVAGAADTQYL.

This clonotype was observed once. One junction end disagrees with the germline gene, perhaps due to a read error. This chain uses TRBV11-2 with TRBJ2-1; 9 positions match TRBD2. This CDR3 has 18 residues. Germline lookup yields CDR1 SGHAT and CDR2 FQNNGV. CDR3 sequence: CTRSLGTSTGGGINEQFF. The CDR3 DNA sequence: TGTACCAGAAGCTTAGGGACTAGCACGGGTGGTGGAATCAATGAGCAGTTCTTC.

On this clonotype itself: No conserved phenylalanine or tryptophan is present at the end of the CDR3, so a read error is the likely explanation. The CDR3 DNA reads as TGTGCCAGTAATCCCCCGGACCCAGCTGGGGAGACCCAGTACTTA. Protein sequence: CASNPPDPAGETQYL. The chain carries TRBV6-6 and TRBJ2-5; D gene ambiguous. Trimming stripped 9 bases from V and 5 bases from J, with 22 bases between. The CDR3 contains 15 residues. Per germline, CDR1 MNHNY and CDR2 SVGAGI (reference sequence).

With regard to this clonotype: One end of the junction is discordant with germline, which a read error may explain. The V and J genes are TRBV29-1 and TRBJ2-1; D gene ambiguous. CDR3 length equals 16 residues. Germline CDR1 SQVTM, CDR2 ANQGSEA. Written as DNA, the CDR3 is TGCTGCGTTGAAGATCCCCCCCGAGACTCCTACAATGAGCAGTTCTTC. Its translation: CCVEDPPRDSYNEQFF.

As regards this clonotype: Given the absence of the conserved phenylalanine or tryptophan at the CDR3 end, a read error is likely. J is TRBJ1-4 and V is TRBV29-1, with D unclear. Trimming cost V 7 bases and J 3 bases, with 12 bases left between them. The CDR3 has 13 amino acids. CDR1 and CDR2 from the germline V gene are SQVTM and ANQGSEA. DNA for the CDR3: TGCAGCGAGCTTGAGGGTCCTAATGAAAAACTGTTTATT. Protein product: CSELEGPNEKLFI.

Worth noting for this clonotype: It may be a read error: a sequence one base away is much more abundant. CDR3 sequence (DNA): TGCAGTGTTGGGACTAGCGACTACAATGAGCAGTTCTTC. Translating it yields CSVGTSDYNEQFF. V gene TRBV20-1 combines with J gene TRBJ2-1, with 10 nucleotides matching TRBD2. CDR1 and CDR2 (germline): DFQATT, SNEGSKA (reference sequence). CDR3 length: 13 amino acids. The J segment lost 3 bases and the V segment lost 7 bases, leaving 3 bases of the junction unmatched.

Note on this clonotype: Given the absence of the conserved phenylalanine or tryptophan at the CDR3 end, a read error is likely. The chain couples TRBV11-2 to TRBJ2-7; either TRBD1 or TRBD2 may supply D (5 bases each). The CDR3 is made up of 14 amino acids. Germline lookup yields CDR1 SGHAT and CDR2 FQNNGV. The CDR3 DNA follows: TGTGCCAGCAACTTAGTTAGGGACGGCTACAAGCAGTACTTA. This sequence encodes CASNLVRDGYKQYL.